Listed here is a single T cell receptor (beta chain). Which antigen it targets is not known. A read error may account for a junction end that differs from germline. The record originates from a study of CD8+CD57+ T cells in acquired aplastic anemia (dated by TCRdb to 2017 to 2018). Background for the entire study: DNA extracted from sorted CD4+ and CD8+ cells had a mean of about 3.2 ug, with a range of about 0.19 to 27.4 ug. An average of roughly 10 million reads for CD4+ cells and 11.0 million reads for CD8+ cells was obtained from healthy donor samples.

Genomic DNA was used as template for profiling of TCR beta VDJ combinations and CDR3 sequences. TCR repertoire sequencing was run on an Illumina HiSeq 2000. The authors processed their data as follows. TRBV/TRBJ rearrangement plots, CDR3 size and DJ length profiles, and Simpson's diversity index were used to evaluate the repertoires. Whichever DNA sequence was most abundant in the deep sequencing data was defined as the immunodominant clone. CDR3 amino acid sequences were screened for sharing across subjects and compared with published repertoires and the VDJdb database. TCRdb cleaned the public reads at Q25 with fastp, built clones with MiXCR and kept in-frame beta chains. Each entry merges the rows of one CDR3 protein and shows their most common DNA and genes. TCRdb, not the authors, supplied the V and J calls. The sample has around 400,000 distinct CDR3 sequences on record, 65% to 80% of them singletons. Of the sample, approximately 3.9% falls within the top ten clones.

Results and caveats for the whole study, not just this receptor: Between patients and healthy controls, no significant difference in CD8+ Simpson's diversity was found (P=0.060). Although roughly 29 CD8+ CDR3 sequences were shared by patients and controls, these sequences appeared highly expressed in patients and within the immunodominant clones of patients.

The study deep-sequenced TCR repertoires of sorted CD4+ and CD8+ blood T cells from severe aplastic anemia patients and healthy subjects. Ficoll-Paque density gradient centrifugation was used to isolate peripheral blood mononuclear cells. Before DNA was extracted, CD4+ and CD8+ T cells were sorted using either FACS or magnetic beads. The receptor's source is a human donor in good health, serving as a control. The sequenced sample consisted of sorted CD4+, CD8+, or CD8+CD57+ T cells (not recorded which) from PBMCs.

The bases are TGCGCCAGCAGTGGGTCGGGCGGGGGTGTACGCGAGCAATACTTC. It codes for CASSGSGGGVREQYF. The V and J genes are TRBV10-1 and TRBJ2-7; 7 junctional bases match TRBD2. Sequences WNHNN (CDR1) and SYGVQD (CDR2) are obtained from the germline V gene (reference sequence). The CDR3 runs 15 residues from the cysteine to the phenylalanine. The kept DNA is CDR3 alone, 45 bases in frame from the first base.